Presented here are 26 T cell receptor beta chains from one specimen sequenced in a study of T cell repertoires in cytomegalovirus infection. The antigens for these receptors are not known. TCRdb fed the reads into MiXCR, producing one record per CDR3 protein. The table lists around 55,000 distinct CDR3 sequences, about 18% of them singletons. The input for sequencing was CD8+ T cells from cultured PBMCs, taken from culture after CMV antigen stimulation. These receptors were collected from a human donor in good health (CMV status not recorded). Some clones in this sample may be carry-over from other donors' samples.

The chain is built from TRBV7-8 and TRBJ1-4; no clear D. CDR3 length equals 16 residues. The V end lost 4 bases, the J end lost 6 bases, and 18 bases lay between the germline ends. Germline V CDR1 and CDR2: SGHVS, FQNEAQ. The CDR3 region has the DNA TGTGCCAGCAGCTCGGATATGCGCAGGATGGATGAAAAACTGTTTTTT. This encodes CASSSDMRRMDEKLFF.

This clonotype was found a few times. This chain uses TRBV7-8 with TRBJ1-2; the D gene is possibly TRBD1 (5 bases). The CDR3 loop spans 16 amino acids. Germline lookup yields CDR1 SGHVS and CDR2 FQNEAQ. Between the trimmed V and J ends, which lost 1 base and 8 bases, there was a span of 20 bases. The CDR3 DNA follows: TGTGCCAGCAGCTTAGGGGAGGGGCGCAGCCCTACGGGCTACACCTTC. Protein sequence: CASSLGEGRSPTGYTF.

This clonotype was recorded a few times. The chain combines TRBV7-2 with TRBJ2-1; D perhaps matches TRBD2 (5 bases). Trimming took off 5 bases at V and 5 bases at J, with 16 bases between the two ends. In germline, CDR1 is SGHTA, CDR2 FQGNSA. The CDR3 has 15 amino acids. The CDR3 region is CASSLGLGQDNEQFF. The CDR3 nucleotides are TGTGCCAGCAGCCTCGGACTGGGCCAAGACAATGAGCAGTTCTTC.

This chain joins TRBV7-9 and TRBJ1-1; D is perhaps TRBD1 (6 bases). This CDR3 spans 15 amino acids. From germline, CDR1 is SEHNR and CDR2 FQNEAQ (reference sequence). V was trimmed by 5 bases and J by 0 bases, leaving 13 bases between them. In DNA, the CDR3 is TGTGCCAGCAGCCCCCGGGGGGACATGAACACTGAAGCTTTCTTT. The encoded protein is CASSPRGDMNTEAFF.

CDR3 residues: CASSSRGGVRDNEQFF. For the CDR3, the DNA is TGTGCCAGCAGTTCCCGCGGGGGGGTGAGGGACAATGAGCAGTTCTTC. V gene TRBV12-3 or TRBV12-4 combines with J gene TRBJ2-1; 9 nucleotides line up with TRBD2. The CDR3 totals 16 residues. V shed 4 bases and J 5 bases; nucleotides not matched to a gene: 9.

The chain has TRBV7-6 and TRBJ2-5; D unclear. V lost 0 bases, J lost 3 bases, and 8 bases lay in between. This CDR3 comprises 14 residues. The germline V gene has CDR1 SGHVS and CDR2 FNYEAQ. In DNA form, the CDR3 reads TGTGCCAGCAGCTTAGCCCCCAACGAAGAGACCCAGTACTTC. It encodes CASSLAPNEETQYF.

This clonotype was seen a few times. The chain is built from TRBV7-8 and TRBJ2-3, with TRBD2 matching 10 bases. Germline V gene data show CDR1 as SGHVS and CDR2 as FQNEAQ. V shed 4 bases, J shed 4 bases, and the junction held 5 bases outside the gene matches. This CDR3 contains 15 residues. DNA of the CDR3: TGTGCCAGCAGCTCACTAGCGGGATCCGCAGATACGCAGTATTTT. Its protein product is CASSSLAGSADTQYF.

This clonotype was seen a handful of times. V gene TRBV7-6 combines with J gene TRBJ2-3; D is possibly TRBD1 or TRBD2 (5 bases each). CDR3 size: 14 residues. The V and J ends lost 4 bases and 0 bases respectively, with 8 bases between them. The germline V gene encodes CDR1 SGHVS and CDR2 FNYEAQ. The CDR3 here is CASSYRDSTDTQYF. In DNA form, the CDR3 reads TGTGCCAGCAGCTACCGGGACAGCACAGATACGCAGTATTTT.

The table lists this clonotype with a few counts. The V call is TRBV6-1, the J call TRBJ2-5, with D unclear. CDR1 MNHNS and CDR2 SASEGT come from the germline V gene. V was clipped by 7 bases and J by 5 bases, with 11 bases between them. The CDR3 is 12 amino acids. The CDR3 nucleotides read TGTGCCAGCATGATGGGTGGCGAGACCCAGTACTTC. It yields the protein CASMMGGETQYF.

The chain couples TRBV25-1 to TRBJ2-1; the match to TRBD2 covers 12 bases. The CDR3 runs 18 residues. The V gene end was trimmed by 7 bases and the J gene end by 9 bases; junction bases not matched to a gene: 19. Germline V lookup: CDR1 MGHDK, CDR2 SYGVNS. The CDR3 region is CASTPILAGGKALAEQFF. In nucleotides, the CDR3 is TGTGCCAGCACCCCGATTCTAGCGGGGGGGAAGGCTTTGGCTGAGCAGTTCTTC. Combining the CDR3 with reference TRBV25-1 and TRBJ2-1 gives the whole variable domain EADIYQTPRYLVIGTGKKITLECSQTMGHDKMYWYQQDPGMELHLIHYSYGVNSTEKGDLSSESTVSRIRTEHFPLTLESARPSHTSQYLCASTPILAGGKALAEQFFGPGTRLTVL.

This clonotype has a handful of counts. The chain links TRBV12-3 or TRBV12-4 to TRBJ1-1, with a tentative D call TRBD1 (6 bases). The CDR3 consists of 12 residues. Trimming stripped 5 bases from V and 8 bases from J, with 12 bases between. The CDR3 spells CASSLRQVEAFF. DNA of the CDR3: TGTGCCAGCAGTCTCAGACAGGTAGAAGCTTTCTTT.

A few counts support this clonotype. The CDR3 DNA follows: TGTGCCAGCAGCCCCCCGGGACGCAGCTACGAGCAGTACTTC. This codes for CASSPPGRSYEQYF. The V gene is TRBV7-9, the J gene TRBJ2-7; D tentatively reads TRBD1 or TRBD2 (5 bases each). This CDR3 is 14 amino acids long. Germline CDR1 SEHNR, CDR2 FQNEAQ (reference sequence). Trimming shortened V by 5 bases and J by 3 bases, and 14 bases separated the two germline ends.

This clonotype was detected only a few times. DNA for the CDR3: TGTGCCAGCAGCTTCCGGACAGGGGCGAACACTGAAGCTTTCTTT. Its translation: CASSFRTGANTEAFF. This rearrangement joins TRBV7-2 to TRBJ1-1; 9 bases are shared with TRBD1. Germline loops: CDR1 SGHTA, CDR2 FQGNSA. The length of the CDR3 is 15 residues. V lost 3 bases and J lost 1; bases outside the gene matches: 3.

The chain employs TRBV28 and TRBJ2-1; 9 bases are a match to TRBD2. The length of the CDR3 is 14 residues. After removal of 5 bases from V and 15 bases from J, the junction contained 14 bases not matched to a gene. CDR1 is MDHEN and CDR2 is SYDVKM in the germline V gene. CDR3 nucleotides: TGTGCCAGCAGTCCCCCGACTAGCGGTTTATTGTGGTTCTTC. Amino acids: CASSPPTSGLLWFF.

The CDR3 loop reads CASSQEEGKLHF. For the CDR3, the DNA is TGCGCCAGCAGCCAAGAGGAAGGCAAACTCCACTTT. The chain uses TRBV4-1 and TRBJ1-6; D is unclear. Per germline, CDR1 MGHRA and CDR2 YSYEKL. Between the trimmed V and J ends, which lost 0 bases and 16 bases, there was a span of 10 bases. The length of the CDR3 is 12 residues.

This clonotype was seen many times. One end of the junction does not line up with germline, which may come from a read error. CDR3 amino acids: CAARGDTQYF. The CDR3 nucleotides are TGCGCCGCGAGGGGAGATACGCAGTATTTT. The chain has TRBV19 and TRBJ2-3; D may match TRBD1 or TRBD2 (5 bases each). The CDR3 has 10 residues. CDR1 and CDR2 (germline): LNHDA, SQIVND (reference sequence).

The CDR3 sequence: CASSLVPPREGLNEQFF. The DNA for the CDR3 is TGTGCCAGCAGCTTAGTGCCCCCGCGGGAGGGCCTTAATGAGCAGTTCTTC. The V gene is TRBV7-8, the J gene TRBJ2-1; 9 bases fit TRBD2. The CDR3 covers 17 residues. Looked up from germline, CDR1 is SGHVS and CDR2 is FQNEAQ. The V gene end was trimmed by 1 base and the J gene end by 7 bases; junction bases not matched to a gene: 11. The full variable domain, its missing parts supplied by reference TRBV7-8 and TRBJ2-1, is GAGVSQSPRYKVAKRGQDVALRCDPISGHVSLFWYQQALGQGPEFLTYFQNEAQLDKSGLPSDRFFAERPEGSVSTLKIQRTQQEDSAVYLCASSLVPPREGLNEQFFGPGTRLTVL.

This clonotype was seen a handful of times. The chain recombines TRBV7-2 with TRBJ1-1; 8 bases are a match to TRBD1. The J segment lost 11 bases and the V segment lost 4 bases, leaving 9 bases of the junction unmatched. The germline CDR1 and CDR2 sequences are SGHTA and FQGNSA. This CDR3 is 13 amino acids long. As DNA, the CDR3 is TGTGCCAGCAGCTCGCAGGGGGCGCAAATCGCTTTCTTT. It translates to CASSSQGAQIAFF.

This clonotype came up a few times. The chain has TRBV4-3 and TRBJ1-4, with a weak D call TRBD1 (5 bases). The CDR3 is made up of 15 amino acids. V was shortened by 0 bases and J by 7 bases, with 12 bases between the two germline ends. Germline assignment: CDR1 LGHNA and CDR2 YSLEER. The CDR3 sequence is CASSQDRGFTEKLFF. In DNA, the CDR3 is TGCGCCAGCAGCCAAGATAGGGGATTTACTGAAAAACTGTTTTTT.

The V call is TRBV7-6, the J call TRBJ2-7; D might be TRBD1 or TRBD2, each matching 5 bases. V gave up 5 bases and J gave up 7 bases, with 9 bases separating them. The CDR3 is made up of 11 amino acids. Looked up from germline, CDR1 is SGHVS and CDR2 is FNYEAQ. CDR3: CASSKEGEQYF. CDR3 coding DNA: TGTGCCAGCAGCAAAGAGGGGGAGCAGTACTTC.

The V call is TRBV7-8, the J call TRBJ2-2, with unresolved D. The V and J ends lost 6 bases and 6 bases respectively, with 2 bases between them. The CDR3 extends over 10 amino acids. The germline gives CDR1 SGHVS, CDR2 FQNEAQ. The CDR3 loop reads CASRPGELFF. CDR3 DNA sequence: TGTGCCAGCAGACCCGGGGAGCTGTTTTTT.

This clonotype was detected many times. CDR3 DNA sequence: TGTGCCAGCAGCCGACGAGAAGGGTGGTCCGATGAGCAGTTCTTC. Amino acids: CASSRREGWSDEQFF. The chain employs TRBV7-3 and TRBJ2-1; D is unresolved. CDR1 is SGHTA and CDR2 is FQGTGA in the germline V gene. Trimming removed 5 bases at V and 8 bases at J, with 19 bases between. The CDR3 runs 15 residues.

The chain has TRBV7-9 and TRBJ2-1; 10 bases line up with TRBD2. This CDR3 comprises 14 residues. Germline-derived CDR1 and CDR2 are SEHNR and FQNEAQ (reference sequence). V was clipped by 2 bases and J by 9 bases; unmatched bases: 4. DNA for the CDR3: TGTGCCAGCAGCTTATCTAGCGGGAGCGGTGAGCAGTTCTTC. Protein: CASSLSSGSGEQFF.

The table lists this clonotype with a count of one. A much larger clonotype is one base distant, so this may be a read error. The rearrangement uses TRBV2 and TRBJ2-1; 8 positions match TRBD2. With 2 bases clipped from V and 8 bases from J, the junction kept 8 bases outside the gene matches. The CDR3 totals 15 residues. CDR1 SNHLY and CDR2 FYNNEI come from the germline V gene. The CDR3 nucleotides read TGTGCCAGCAGTGAACCCAGCGGGGGACTTTATGAGCAGTTCTTC. Protein sequence: CASSEPSGGLYEQFF.

The chain employs TRBV13 and TRBJ2-7, with D maybe TRBD2 (5 bases). Germline V lookup: CDR1 PRHDT, CDR2 FYEKMQ (reference sequence). This CDR3 has 13 amino acids. The germline V and J ends were trimmed by 0 bases and 3 bases, with 6 bases remaining between them. CDR3 nucleotide sequence: TGTGCCAGCAGCTTAGGGGACTTCTACGAGCAGTACTTC. Residues: CASSLGDFYEQYF.

This clonotype is medium-sized (0.01 to 0.1%) by share. This chain joins TRBV7-8 and TRBJ1-2, with D possibly matching TRBD1 (6 bases). Germline V lookup: CDR1 SGHVS, CDR2 FQNEAQ. The CDR3 is made up of 15 amino acids. The ends were cut back, 5 bases at V and 4 bases at J, with 17 bases in the middle. DNA for the CDR3: TGTGCCAGCAGCCTGACAGGTGGGGTCGGCTATGGCTACACCTTC. Translation: CASSLTGGVGYGYTF.